This T cell receptor (beta chain) was identified during a study of CD8 T cells in ankylosing spondylitis. This clonotype was counted ten times or more. What it binds is unknown. One end of the junction does not line up with germline, which may come from a read error. Whole-study results and caveats: A motif of 7 to 9 highly homologous TCR beta variants was seen as apparently characteristic of ankylosing spondylitis blood. Several of the motif variants were reported before in synovial fluid and blood from reactive arthritis. The study looked at matched synovial fluid samples from ankylosing spondylitis patients. Disease-linked clones were reported to be significantly enriched there.

Germline V lookup: CDR1 MDHEN, CDR2 SYDVKM. The CDR3 totals 16 residues. As the method for making TCR beta libraries, quantitative 5'-RACE with molecular barcodes was used. TCRdb redid the calling of the 5' RACE reads with MiXCR, one entry per CDR3 protein. The repertoire holds 250,000 to 350,000 distinct CDR3 sequences, with 20% as singletons. This clonotype originated in a female donor with ankylosing spondylitis or in good health (not recorded which). Sequences were obtained from blood, either unsorted or a sorted T cell fraction (not recorded which). The chain joins TRBV28 to TRBJ2-7, with D perhaps assigned TRBD1 or TRBD2 (5 bases each). The chain's CDR3 is CASRPTGTSPPPEQVF. Here the CDR3 DNA reads TGTGCCAGCAGGCCGACCGGGACGTCACCGCCTCCGGAACAGGTATTC.